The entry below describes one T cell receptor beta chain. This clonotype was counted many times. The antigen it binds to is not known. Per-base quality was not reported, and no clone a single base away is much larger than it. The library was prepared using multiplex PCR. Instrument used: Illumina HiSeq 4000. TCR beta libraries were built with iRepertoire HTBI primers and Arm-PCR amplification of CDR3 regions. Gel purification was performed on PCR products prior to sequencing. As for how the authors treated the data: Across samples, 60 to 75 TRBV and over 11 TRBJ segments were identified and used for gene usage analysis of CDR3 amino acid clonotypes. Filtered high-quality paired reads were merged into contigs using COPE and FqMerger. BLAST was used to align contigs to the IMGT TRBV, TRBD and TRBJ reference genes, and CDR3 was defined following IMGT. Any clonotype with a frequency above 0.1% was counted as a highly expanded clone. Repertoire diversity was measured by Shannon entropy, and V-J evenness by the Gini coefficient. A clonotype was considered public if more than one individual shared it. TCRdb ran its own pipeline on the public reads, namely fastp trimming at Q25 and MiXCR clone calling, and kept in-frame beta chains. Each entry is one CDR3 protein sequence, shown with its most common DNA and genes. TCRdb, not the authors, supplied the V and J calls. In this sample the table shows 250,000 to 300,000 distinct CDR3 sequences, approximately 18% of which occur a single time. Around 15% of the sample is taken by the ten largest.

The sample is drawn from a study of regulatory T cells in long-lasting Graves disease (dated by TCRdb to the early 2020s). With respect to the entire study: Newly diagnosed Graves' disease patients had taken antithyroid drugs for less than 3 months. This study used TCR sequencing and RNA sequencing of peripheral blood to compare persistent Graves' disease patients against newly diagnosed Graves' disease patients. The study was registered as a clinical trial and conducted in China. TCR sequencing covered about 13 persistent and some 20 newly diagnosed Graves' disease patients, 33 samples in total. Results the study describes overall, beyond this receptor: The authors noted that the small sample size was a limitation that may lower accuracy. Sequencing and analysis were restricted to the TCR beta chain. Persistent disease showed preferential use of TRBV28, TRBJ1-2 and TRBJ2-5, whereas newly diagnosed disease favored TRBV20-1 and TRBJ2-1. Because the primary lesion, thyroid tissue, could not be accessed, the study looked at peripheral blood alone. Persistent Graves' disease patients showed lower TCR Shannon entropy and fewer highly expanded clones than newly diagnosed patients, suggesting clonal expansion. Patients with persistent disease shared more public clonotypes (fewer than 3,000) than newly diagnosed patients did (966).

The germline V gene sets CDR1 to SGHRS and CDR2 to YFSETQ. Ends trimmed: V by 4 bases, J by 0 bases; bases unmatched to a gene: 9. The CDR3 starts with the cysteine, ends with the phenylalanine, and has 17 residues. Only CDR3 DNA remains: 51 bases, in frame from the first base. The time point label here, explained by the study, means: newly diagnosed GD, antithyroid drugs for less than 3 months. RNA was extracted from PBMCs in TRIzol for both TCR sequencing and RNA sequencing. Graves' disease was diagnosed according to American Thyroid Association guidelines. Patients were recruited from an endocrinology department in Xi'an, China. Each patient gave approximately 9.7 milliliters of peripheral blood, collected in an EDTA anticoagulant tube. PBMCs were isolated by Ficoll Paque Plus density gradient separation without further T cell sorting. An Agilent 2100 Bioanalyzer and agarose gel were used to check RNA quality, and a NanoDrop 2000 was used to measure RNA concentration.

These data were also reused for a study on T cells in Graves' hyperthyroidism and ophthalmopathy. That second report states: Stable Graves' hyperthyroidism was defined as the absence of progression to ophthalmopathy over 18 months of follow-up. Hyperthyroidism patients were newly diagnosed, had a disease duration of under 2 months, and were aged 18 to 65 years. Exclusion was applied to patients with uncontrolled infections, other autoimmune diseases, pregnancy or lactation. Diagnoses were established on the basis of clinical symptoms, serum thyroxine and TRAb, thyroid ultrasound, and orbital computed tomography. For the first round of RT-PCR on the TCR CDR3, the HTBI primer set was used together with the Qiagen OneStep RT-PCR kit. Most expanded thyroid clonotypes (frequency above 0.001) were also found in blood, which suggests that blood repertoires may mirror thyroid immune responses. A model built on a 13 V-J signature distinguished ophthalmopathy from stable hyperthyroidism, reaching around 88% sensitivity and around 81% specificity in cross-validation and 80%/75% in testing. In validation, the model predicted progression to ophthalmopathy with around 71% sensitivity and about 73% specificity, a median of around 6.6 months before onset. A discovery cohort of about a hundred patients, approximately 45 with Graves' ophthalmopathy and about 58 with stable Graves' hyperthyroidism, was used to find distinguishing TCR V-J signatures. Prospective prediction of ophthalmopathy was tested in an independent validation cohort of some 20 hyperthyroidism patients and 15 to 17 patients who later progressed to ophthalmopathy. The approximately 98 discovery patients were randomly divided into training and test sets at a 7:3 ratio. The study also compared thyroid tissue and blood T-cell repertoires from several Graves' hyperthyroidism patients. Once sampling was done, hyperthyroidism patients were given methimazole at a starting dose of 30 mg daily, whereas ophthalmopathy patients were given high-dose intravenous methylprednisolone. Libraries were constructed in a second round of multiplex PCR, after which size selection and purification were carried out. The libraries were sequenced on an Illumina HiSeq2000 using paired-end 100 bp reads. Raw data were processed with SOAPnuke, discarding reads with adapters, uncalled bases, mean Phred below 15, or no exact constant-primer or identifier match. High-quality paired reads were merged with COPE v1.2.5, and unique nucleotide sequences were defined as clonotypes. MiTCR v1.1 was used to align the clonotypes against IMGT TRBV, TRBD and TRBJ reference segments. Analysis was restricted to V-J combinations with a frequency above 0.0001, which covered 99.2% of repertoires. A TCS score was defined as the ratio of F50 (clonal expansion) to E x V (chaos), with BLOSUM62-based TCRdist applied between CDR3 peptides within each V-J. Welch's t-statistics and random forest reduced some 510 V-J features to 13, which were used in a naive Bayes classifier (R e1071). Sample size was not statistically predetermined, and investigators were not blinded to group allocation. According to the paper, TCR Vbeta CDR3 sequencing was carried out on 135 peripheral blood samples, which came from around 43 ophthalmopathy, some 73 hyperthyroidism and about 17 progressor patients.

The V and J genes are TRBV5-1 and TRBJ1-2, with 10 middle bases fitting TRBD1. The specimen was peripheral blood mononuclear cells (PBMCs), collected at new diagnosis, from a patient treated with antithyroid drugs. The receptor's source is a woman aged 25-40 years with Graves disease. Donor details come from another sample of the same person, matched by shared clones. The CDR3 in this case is CASSGSGTGESNYGYTF. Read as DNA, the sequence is TGCGCCAGCAGCGGATCCGGGACAGGGGAGTCTAACTATGGCTACACCTTC.